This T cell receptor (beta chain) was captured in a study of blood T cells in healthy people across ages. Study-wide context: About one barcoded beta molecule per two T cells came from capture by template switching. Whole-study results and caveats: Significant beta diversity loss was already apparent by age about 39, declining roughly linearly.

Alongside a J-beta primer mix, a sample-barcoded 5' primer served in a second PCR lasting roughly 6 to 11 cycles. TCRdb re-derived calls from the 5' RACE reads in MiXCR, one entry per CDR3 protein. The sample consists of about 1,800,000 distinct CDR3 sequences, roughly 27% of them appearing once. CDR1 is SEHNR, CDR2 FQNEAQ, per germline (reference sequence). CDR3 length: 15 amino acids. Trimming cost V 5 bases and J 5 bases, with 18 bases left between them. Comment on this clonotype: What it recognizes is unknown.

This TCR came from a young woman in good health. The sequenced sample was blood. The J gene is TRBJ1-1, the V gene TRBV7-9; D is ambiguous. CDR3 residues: CASSRGRKGLTEAFF. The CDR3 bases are TGTGCCAGCAGCCGAGGGCGCAAGGGATTGACTGAAGCTTTCTTT.